Below, 8 T cell receptor beta chains from the same sample are listed, as sequenced in a study of Graves' ophthalmopathy and Graves' hyperthyroidism. RNA served as the template for amplifying TCR beta CDR3 regions. RT-PCR was first run with HTBI primers, then multiplex PCR in a second round. TCRdb reprocessed the multiplex PCR reads via MiXCR and lists one record per CDR3 protein. This sample has over 500,000 distinct CDR3 sequences; 22% occur once, and the top ten carry more than 5.5%. Sequencing was done on a sample of peripheral blood. Receptor source: a woman between 18 and 30 years old with stable Graves' hyperthyroidism. Some clones in this sample may be carry-over from other donors' samples.

The sample holds many counts of this clonotype. V is TRBV7-2 and J is TRBJ2-7; no reliable D call. The ends were cut back, 3 bases at V and 2 bases at J, with 11 bases in the middle. The CDR3 runs to 14 residues. Germline V CDR1 and CDR2: SGHTA, FQGNSA. The CDR3 spells CASSFLSATYEQYF. CDR3 in DNA: TGTGCCAGCAGCTTTTTATCAGCAACCTACGAGCAGTACTTC.

The sample holds many counts of this clonotype. This chain links TRBV5-1 with TRBJ1-2; unclear D gene. The germline CDR1 and CDR2 sequences are SGHRS and YFSETQ. Trimming shortened V by 0 bases and J by 3 bases, and 9 bases separated the two germline ends. The CDR3 is made up of 14 amino acids. The CDR3 here is CASSLDANYYGYTF. The CDR3 nucleotides read TGCGCCAGCAGCTTGGATGCGAACTACTATGGCTACACCTTC.

This clonotype was recorded at least ten times. This chain connects TRBV5-1 to TRBJ1-2, with TRBD1 as a possible D gene (5 bases). V gave up 4 bases and J gave up 2 bases, with 15 bases separating them. Germline CDR1 reads SGHRS; CDR2 reads YFSETQ. The CDR3 contains 15 residues. The CDR3 DNA reads as TGCGCCAGCAGCCCGGGGTCCAGGGTAAACTATGGCTACACCTTC. Translated, it gives CASSPGSRVNYGYTF.

Ten or more counts support this clonotype. The chain employs TRBV2 and TRBJ1-1; D perhaps matches TRBD1 (6 bases). The CDR3 is made up of 11 amino acids. CDR1 SNHLY and CDR2 FYNNEI come from the germline V gene. The ends were cut back, 11 bases at V and 0 bases at J, with 7 bases in the middle. The CDR3 sequence: CAGDMNTEAFF. Here the CDR3 DNA reads TGTGCCGGGGACATGAACACTGAAGCTTTCTTT. Supplemented by reference TRBV2 and TRBJ1-1, the full variable domain reads EPEVTQTPSHQVTQMGQEVILRCVPISNHLYFYWYRQILGQKVEFLVSFYNNEISEKSEIFDDQFSVERPDGSNFTLKIRSTKLEDSAMYFCAGDMNTEAFFGQGTRLTVV.

About this clonotype: This may be a read error: a much more frequent sequence differs by one nucleotide. This sequence joins TRBV6-1 and TRBJ1-6; unclear D gene. The germline V gene has CDR1 MNHNS and CDR2 SASEGT. The CDR3 is 15 amino acids. The CDR3 DNA sequence: TGTGCCAGCAGTGAAAAGGGCTCCTATAATTCACCCCCCCACTTT. This gives the protein CASSEKGSYNSPPHF.

The sample holds a few counts of this clonotype. The V gene is TRBV18, the J gene TRBJ2-7; tentative D call: TRBD1 (6 bases). The CDR3 is 13 amino acids. CDR1 is KGHSH and CDR2 is LQKENI in the germline V gene. Deletions cut 5 bases from V and 4 bases from J, with 12 bases between. The CDR3 sequence is CASSSGHLYEQYF. DNA of the CDR3: TGTGCCAGCTCATCGGGACATCTATACGAGCAGTACTTC.

This clonotype was found many times. V gene TRBV12-3 or TRBV12-4 combines with J gene TRBJ2-7, with 9 bases identical to TRBD1. The CDR3 is made up of 15 amino acids. Trimming cost V 5 bases and J 5 bases; bases outside gene matches: 10. Here the CDR3 reads CASSLRTGVGNEQYF. In DNA, the CDR3 is TGTGCCAGCAGTCTGAGGACAGGGGTTGGGAACGAGCAGTACTTC.

At least ten counts were recorded for this clonotype. The chain is built from TRBV2 and TRBJ1-2, with 7 positions matching TRBD1. CDR1 and CDR2 from the germline V gene are SNHLY and FYNNEI. CDR3 size: 14 residues. The V segment lost 4 bases and the J segment 5 bases; nucleotides outside the gene matches: 7. The CDR3 loop reads CASSAQTGQYGYTF. CDR3 coding DNA: TGTGCCAGCAGTGCCCAGACAGGGCAGTATGGCTACACCTTC.